A selection of T cell receptor beta chains follows, all from one sample in a study of blood T cell repertoires in COVID-19. The protocol was immunoSEQ multiplex PCR, while the TCRdb copy is restricted to in-frame clones and leaves out a portion. The sample consists of 150,000 to 200,000 clones, about 88% of them appearing once. Material: peripheral blood. These receptors originate from a man aged 55-75 years with acute or convalescent COVID-19. CDR3s include the opening cysteine and the closing phenylalanine or tryptophan. The D gene is left open where the match is weak. Some rows mark clone size as missing; the rest say once, few, many or name a class of expanded clone.

>NA|TRBJ2-7|TRBV10-3|NA
CAISGGGGQDYEQYF
TGTGCCATCAGTGGCGGGGGCGGGCAGGATTACGAGCAGTACTTC
>NA|TRBJ1-2|TRBV15|NA
CATSRDAGDYGYTF
TGTGCCACCAGCAGAGATGCCGGGGACTATGGCTACACCTTC
>NA|TRBJ1-2|TRBV29-1|TRBD1
CSVEGLPRGDYGYTF
TGCAGCGTTGAAGGTCTCCCCAGGGGGGACTATGGCTACACCTTC
>NA|TRBJ1-2|TRBV12-1|NA
CASSHILERGYTF
TGTGCCAGCAGTCACATCCTGGAGAGGGGCTACACCTTC
>NA|TRBJ2-7|TRBV25-1|TRBD1
CASSGGRGSSYEQYF
TGTGCCAGCAGTGGGGGCAGGGGGTCCTCCTACGAGCAGTACTTC
>NA|TRBJ2-1|TRBV7-9|TRBD2
CASSLGLAGLMPYNEQFF
TGTGCCAGCAGCCTCGGACTAGCGGGGTTAATGCCTTACAATGAGCAGTTCTTC
>once|TRBJ2-5|TRBV11-2|TRBD2
CASSLAGTRERKTQYF
TGTGCCAGCAGCTTAGCCGGGACTAGGGAGCGAAAGACCCAGTACTTC
>NA|TRBJ2-1|TRBV5-1|TRBD2
CASSLLLAGNEQFF
TGCGCCAGCAGCTTGTTACTAGCGGGAAATGAGCAGTTCTTC
>NA|TRBJ1-5|TRBV18|NA
CASSPSGSNQPQHF
TGTGCCAGCTCACCGTCGGGTAGCAATCAGCCCCAGCATTTT
>NA|TRBJ1-1|TRBV19|TRBD1
CASSITGGSEAFF
TGTGCCAGTAGTATTACAGGGGGCTCTGAAGCTTTCTTT
>NA|TRBJ1-2|TRBV6-5|TRBD1
CASSPTGNNGYTF
TGTGCCAGCAGTCCGACAGGGAATAATGGCTACACCTTC
>NA|TRBJ1-2|TRBV12-3/TRBV12-4|NA
CASRGSRVYGYTF
TGTGCCAGCAGGGGATCCAGGGTTTATGGCTACACCTTC
>NA|TRBJ2-1|TRBV5-1|NA
CASSLDVGGYNEQFF
TGCGCCAGCAGCTTGGATGTAGGGGGCTACAATGAGCAGTTCTTC
>NA|TRBJ2-1|TRBV7-2|NA
CASSPSAQGKQFF
TGTGCCAGCAGTCCCTCAGCACAGGGAAAGCAGTTCTTC
>NA|TRBJ1-1|TRBV10-3|NA
CAISESDQGAFF
TGTGCCATCAGTGAGTCGGACCAGGGGGCTTTCTTT
>NA|TRBJ2-2|TRBV10-3|TRBD2
CAISDLAGANTGELFF
TGTGCCATCAGTGACCTAGCGGGGGCTAACACCGGGGAGCTGTTTTTT
>NA|TRBJ1-1|TRBV24-1|NA
CATSVGGNTEAFF
TGTGCCACCAGTGTTGGAGGGAACACTGAAGCTTTCTTT
>NA|TRBJ1-4|TRBV4-2|NA
CASSARAMNEKLFF
TGTGCCAGCAGCGCCAGAGCGATGAATGAAAAACTGTTTTTT